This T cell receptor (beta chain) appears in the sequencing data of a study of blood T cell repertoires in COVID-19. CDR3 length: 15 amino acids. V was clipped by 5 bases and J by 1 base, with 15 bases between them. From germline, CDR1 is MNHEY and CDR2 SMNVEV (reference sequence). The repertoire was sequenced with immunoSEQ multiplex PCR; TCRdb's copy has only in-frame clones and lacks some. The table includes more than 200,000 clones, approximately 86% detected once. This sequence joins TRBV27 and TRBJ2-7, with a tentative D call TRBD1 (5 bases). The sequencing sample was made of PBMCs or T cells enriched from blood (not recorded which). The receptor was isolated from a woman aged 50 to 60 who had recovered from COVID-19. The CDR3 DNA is TGTGCCAGCAGTCCGTCGTCTGACAGTTCCTACGAGCAGTACTTC. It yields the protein CASSPSSDSSYEQYF.